Listed here are 15 T cell receptor beta chains from one sample, sequenced in a study of cytomegalovirus exposure and HLA in healthy donors. Only in-frame clones appear in the TCRdb table, and some are missing; sequencing was by immunoSEQ multiplex PCR. This sample has some 110,000 clones, with roughly nine tenths found just once. The material sequenced was PBMCs. The receptors originated from a man younger than 35 in good health and CMV-seropositive.

CDR3 amino acids: CASSFSWDRGTEQYF. In DNA, the CDR3 is TGTGCCAGCAGCTTCAGTTGGGACAGGGGAACCGAGCAGTACTTC. The rearrangement uses TRBV11-3 and TRBJ2-7; TRBD1 matches 10 bases. The CDR3 length is 15 residues. Per germline, CDR1 SGHNT and CDR2 YENEEA. V was clipped by 3 bases and J by 6 bases; unmatched bases: 8.

This CDR3 is CASSLIQPSFNEQYF. DNA of the CDR3: TGTGCCAGCAGTTTGATACAGCCGAGTTTTAACGAGCAGTACTTC. The genes are TRBV28 and TRBJ2-7; D is unresolved. CDR1 and CDR2 from the germline V gene are MDHEN and SYDVKM. Deletions cut 3 bases from V and 5 bases from J, with 17 bases between. This CDR3 has 15 residues.

V is TRBV6-5 and J is TRBJ1-2, with D tentatively TRBD1 (5 bases). From germline, CDR1 is MNHEY and CDR2 SVGAGI. V lost 8 bases and J lost 4, with 11 bases in between. The CDR3 loop spans 12 amino acids. CDR3: CASAGRGYGYTF. The CDR3 nucleotides read TGTGCCAGCGCGGGACGGGGCTATGGCTACACCTTC.

The chain combines TRBV28 with TRBJ2-7, with TRBD1 matching over 12 bases. The V and J ends lost 6 bases and 7 bases, in that order; junction bases with no gene match: 7. This CDR3 spans 14 amino acids. Germline V lookup: CDR1 MDHEN, CDR2 SYDVKM. The CDR3 is CASSYGTGGGEQYF. The CDR3 bases are TGTGCCAGCAGCTATGGGACAGGGGGCGGGGAGCAGTACTTC.

This clone was found once. The rearrangement joins TRBV5-5 to TRBJ2-2, with D possibly matching TRBD1 (6 bases). CDR3 length equals 14 residues. CDR1 and CDR2 (germline): SGHKS, YYEKEE (reference sequence). Trimming stripped 3 bases from V and 5 bases from J, with 11 bases between. The CDR3, as DNA: TGTGCCAGCAGCTCCCCAGGGGAAACCGGGGAGCTGTTTTTT. It codes for CASSSPGETGELFF.

V gene TRBV27 combines with J gene TRBJ1-5; 7 bases match TRBD1. This CDR3 has 14 residues. Trimming at V came to 4 bases and at J to 3 bases, leaving 3 bases not matched to a gene. The germline gives CDR1 MNHEY, CDR2 SMNVEV (reference sequence). CDR3 DNA sequence: TGTGCCAGCAGTTCGGGACAGCACAATCAGCCCCAGCATTTT. It codes for CASSSGQHNQPQHF.

The chain combines TRBV15 with TRBJ2-3; D might be TRBD2 (7 bases). Germline assignment: CDR1 LNHNV and CDR2 YYDKDF (reference sequence). V lost 5 bases and J 3 bases, leaving 21 bases between the germline ends. This CDR3 has 17 amino acids. The CDR3 DNA reads as TGTGCCACCAGCGTTCGAAGGGGGGGCCGTGTAACAGATACGCAGTATTTT. Translation: CATSVRRGGRVTDTQYF.

The gene calls are TRBV13 and TRBJ1-6; 8 bases align to TRBD1. CDR1 and CDR2 from the germline V gene are PRHDT and FYEKMQ (reference sequence). The V gene end was trimmed by 5 bases and the J gene end by 10 bases; junction bases not matched to a gene: 10. The CDR3 covers 15 residues. The CDR3 reads CASSVDRGLESPLHF. The CDR3 DNA sequence: TGTGCCAGCAGCGTAGACAGGGGTTTAGAGTCACCCCTCCACTTT.

This chain joins TRBV6-1 and TRBJ2-5; 8 nucleotides align to TRBD2. V dropped 2 bases and J dropped 2; count of bases not matched to a gene: 4. The CDR3 consists of 15 residues. Germline CDR1 reads MNHNS; CDR2 reads SASEGT. CDR3 amino acids: CASSEFPGGQETQYF. CDR3 in DNA: TGTGCCAGCAGTGAATTCCCGGGGGGGCAAGAGACCCAGTACTTC.

This chain links TRBV10-3 with TRBJ1-1; 8 nucleotides match TRBD1. Germline CDR1 is ENHRY and CDR2 is SYGVKD. This CDR3 is built from 12 residues. CDR3 nucleotide sequence: TGTGCGTCAGGACAGGGCGACACTGAAGCTTTCTTT. Protein sequence: CASGQGDTEAFF.

This clone appeared once. The J gene is TRBJ2-3, the V gene TRBV19; TRBD1 agrees at 7 bases. After removal of 8 bases from V and 1 base from J, the junction contained 6 bases not matched to a gene. This CDR3 comprises 14 residues. Per germline, CDR1 LNHDA and CDR2 SQIVND (reference sequence). The CDR3 reads CASSDRVGTDTQYF. CDR3 sequence (DNA): TGTGCCAGTTCCGACAGGGTTGGCACAGATACGCAGTATTTT. Based on the CDR3 plus reference TRBV19 and TRBJ2-3, the full variable domain is DGGITQSPKYLFRKEGQNVTLSCEQNLNHDAMYWYRQDPGQGLRLIYYSQIVNDFQKGDIAEGYSVSREKKESFPLTVTSAQKNPTAFYLCASSDRVGTDTQYFGPGTRLTVL.

The sample holds one count of this clone. The rearrangement uses TRBV5-5 and TRBJ1-2, with TRBD1 matching over 8 bases. Germline values: CDR1 SGHKS, CDR2 YYEKEE (reference sequence). The CDR3 is made up of 13 amino acids. With V trimmed by 6 bases and J by 6 bases, 7 bases remained unmatched. The CDR3 reads CASTQGAGNGYTF. CDR3 in DNA: TGTGCCAGCACCCAGGGGGCGGGAAATGGCTACACCTTC.

The V and J genes are TRBV4-1 and TRBJ1-1, with 7 nucleotides matching TRBD1. V lost 4 bases, J lost 2 bases, and 7 bases stayed unmatched. CDR1 and CDR2 from the germline V gene are MGHRA and YSYEKL. The CDR3 extends over 15 amino acids. This CDR3 is CASSPTGQFNTEAFF. CDR3 in DNA: TGCGCCAGCAGCCCTACGGGACAGTTTAACACTGAAGCTTTCTTT.

The J gene is TRBJ1-6, the V gene TRBV10-1, with D perhaps matching TRBD1 (6 bases). The CDR3 consists of 16 residues. Germline assignment: CDR1 WNHNN and CDR2 SYGVQD (reference sequence). V lost 5 bases and J lost 5, with 16 bases in between. CDR3 protein: CASSTGTKGNNSPLHF. Here the CDR3 DNA reads TGCGCCAGCAGTACAGGGACGAAGGGGAATAATTCACCCCTCCACTTT.

The chain combines TRBV7-9 with TRBJ2-1, with TRBD2 as a possible D gene (6 bases). Trimming left V 6 bases short and J 5 bases short, with 23 bases between. This CDR3 comprises 17 residues. Germline values: CDR1 SEHNR, CDR2 FQNEAQ (reference sequence). The CDR3 DNA follows: TGTGCCAGCAGTTCAGAACCCCAGGGACTTGGCGACAATGAGCAGTTCTTC. Its protein is CASSSEPQGLGDNEQFF.